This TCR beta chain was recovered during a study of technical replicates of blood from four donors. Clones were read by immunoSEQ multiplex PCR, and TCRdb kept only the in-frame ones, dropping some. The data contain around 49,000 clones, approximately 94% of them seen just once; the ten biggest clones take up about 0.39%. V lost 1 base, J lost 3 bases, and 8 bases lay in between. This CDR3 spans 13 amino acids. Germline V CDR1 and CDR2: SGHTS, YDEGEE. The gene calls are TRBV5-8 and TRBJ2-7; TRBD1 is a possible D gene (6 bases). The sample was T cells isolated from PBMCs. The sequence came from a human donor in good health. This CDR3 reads CASSLKGDYEQYF. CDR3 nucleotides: TGTGCCAGCAGCTTGAAGGGGGACTACGAGCAGTACTTC.